This entry is about one T cell receptor beta chain. A much larger clone differs from this one at a single base, so this may be a read error. V was trimmed by 11 bases and J by 2 bases, leaving 21 bases between them. The CDR3 is made up of 15 amino acids. Germline CDR1 MNHNS, CDR2 SASEGT. Two sampling time points were used, and roughly 6.1 milliliters of peripheral blood were drawn at each. The sample belongs to a study of prognosis after radiotherapy for stage I lung cancer. Amplicons of TCR beta CDR3 were generated from genomic DNA by two-round multiplex PCR. Specific primers for each TRBV and TRBJ gene were what first-round PCR used. Each CDR3 protein is one row after TCRdb ran MiXCR on the multiplex PCR reads. The sample lists about 15,000 distinct CDR3 sequences, roughly 45% occurring once.

The TCR was taken from a donor over 45 with non-small cell lung cancer. This specimen was PBMCs, taken before or after stereotactic body radiation therapy (not recorded which). This chain uses TRBV6-1 with TRBJ1-1; D is ambiguous. CDR3: CAGTPIGPFNTEAFF. CDR3 DNA sequence: TGTGCCGGCACTCCCATAGGACCTTTCAACACTGAAGCTTTCTTT.